This TCR beta chain was sequenced during a study of metastatic and nonmetastatic thyroid tumors. At the level of the study: Blood and tumor or nodule tissue repertoires from malignant and benign thyroid patients were compared.

V lost 5 bases, J lost 5 bases, and 11 bases lay in between. The CDR3 has 13 residues. The germline V gene encodes CDR1 KGHDR and CDR2 SFDVKD. About this clone itself: Its antigen is not identified.

Per the authors' pipeline: In papillary thyroid cancer, a distant-metastasis classifier was built using CDR3 differences across clinicopathological groups. MiXCR was used by TCRdb to re-call the PCR reads. TCRdb, not the authors, supplied the V and J calls. This sample has under 20,000 clones, with around 3.8% found just once. Study outcomes and limitations: For both blood and tumor, malignant thyroid tumors reportedly showed significantly higher TCR beta diversity than benign nodules did.

Thyroid surgery took place with no prior treatment in any patient. The rearrangement joins TRBV24-1 to TRBJ2-5; no reliable D call. The receptor was isolated from a female donor with papillary thyroid cancer or a benign thyroid nodule (not recorded which). Some clones in this sample may be carry-over from other donors' samples. The material sequenced was tumor tissue. CDR3 sequence reads: CATSGSRVETQYF. The CDR3, as DNA: TGTGCCACCAGTGGAAGTAGGGTTGAGACCCAGTACTTC.